This entry lists 7 T cell receptor beta chains sequenced from one sample in a study of blood T cell repertoires in COVID-19. Some clones are missing from TCRdb's copy, which holds only in-frame ones; the method was immunoSEQ multiplex PCR. The sample contains approximately 150,000 clones, 82% of which appear only once. Sequences were obtained from peripheral blood. The source is a woman aged 70-85 years with acute or convalescent COVID-19.

This clone occurred once. V and J are TRBV4-1 and TRBJ2-1; TRBD1 aligns across 8 bases. The CDR3 has 16 residues. CDR1 and CDR2 (germline): MGHRA, YSYEKL. J gave up 4 bases and V 1 base, and 6 bases lay outside the gene matches. CDR3: CASSQGGQGLYNEQFF. The DNA for the CDR3 is TGCGCCAGCAGCCAAGGAGGACAGGGATTGTACAATGAGCAGTTCTTC.

The CDR3: CSVQSGAGSPRAGYTF. DNA of the CDR3: TGCAGCGTCCAATCTGGGGCAGGGTCCCCCCGGGCTGGCTACACCTTC. This chain joins TRBV29-1 and TRBJ1-2; a weak D match, TRBD1 (5 bases). V was trimmed by 6 bases and J by 7 bases, leaving 27 bases between them. Germline loops: CDR1 SQVTM, CDR2 ANQGSEA. The CDR3 contains 16 residues.

As regards this clone: A junction end diverges from the germline sequence, so it may reflect a read error. V usage is TRBV2 and J usage is TRBJ1-2, with unresolved D. The V gene's germline CDR1 is SNHLY and CDR2 FYNNEI. The CDR3 has 10 amino acids. CDR3 residues: CASSEYIPAF. The CDR3 coding sequence is TGTGCCAGCAGTGAATATATCCCCGCCTTC.

J is TRBJ2-2 and V is TRBV5-6; 12 positions agree with TRBD2. CDR1 SGHDT and CDR2 YYEEEE come from the germline V gene. This CDR3 spans 16 amino acids. Trimming took 4 bases from V and 4 from J; bases not matched to a gene: 5. CDR3 residues: CASSTGLAGSTGELFF. CDR3 DNA: TGTGCCAGCAGCACGGGACTAGCGGGCAGCACCGGGGAGCTGTTTTTT.

This chain uses TRBV7-2 with TRBJ1-1; TRBD1 might be the D (6 bases). Germline values: CDR1 SGHTA, CDR2 FQGNSA. This CDR3 has 18 residues. The V and J ends lost 5 bases and 4 bases respectively, with 26 bases between them. Here the CDR3 reads CASSLVGGALGSVTEAFF. Here the CDR3 DNA reads TGTGCCAGCAGCCTGGTGGGGGGGGCGCTCGGTTCGGTCACTGAAGCTTTCTTT.

The V and J genes are TRBV19 and TRBJ1-1, with D possibly TRBD1 on 6 matching bases. Germline loops: CDR1 LNHDA, CDR2 SQIVND (reference sequence). The CDR3 has 14 residues. The germline V and J ends were trimmed by 3 bases and 2 bases, with 10 bases remaining between them. For the CDR3, the DNA is TGTGCCAGTAGTATTATACAGGGAAACACTGAAGCTTTCTTT. Its protein is CASSIIQGNTEAFF.

This clone was picked up one time. This chain links TRBV7-9 with TRBJ1-1; 10 bases are a match to TRBD1. With 8 bases clipped from V and 1 base from J, the junction kept 7 bases outside the gene matches. The length of the CDR3 is 15 residues. Looked up from germline, CDR1 is SEHNR and CDR2 is FQNEAQ (reference sequence). The CDR3 DNA sequence: TGTGCCAGCCGGCGGGACAGGGGAACGAACACTGAAGCTTTCTTT. Its translation: CASRRDRGTNTEAFF. The full variable domain, its missing parts supplied by reference TRBV7-9 and TRBJ1-1, is DTGVSQNPRHKITKRGQNVTFRCDPISEHNRLYWYRQTLGQGPEFLTYFQNEAQLEKSRLLSDRFSAERPKGSFSTLEIQRTEQGDSAMYLCASRRDRGTNTEAFFGQGTRLTVV.